These T cell receptor beta chains were read from a single sample in a study of shared T cell receptors in the human thymus. Clones were sequenced by immunoSEQ multiplex PCR, and TCRdb holds only the in-frame ones, with some missing. The sample consists of 650,000 to 950,000 clones, 80% to 90% of them appearing once. These data also formed part of another study, on human thymus T cells.

Sequencing was carried out using thymocytes. The source of these receptors is a girl under three years old with a congenital heart defect. The conserved cysteine and the conserved F or W are not part of the CDR3 here. D genes are given only for firm matches.

V gene: TRBV4-1; J gene: TRBJ2-2; D gene: .; CDR3 protein: ASSQGISGELF
V gene: TRBV7-9; J gene: TRBJ1-4; D gene: TRBD1; CDR3 protein: ASSFWDRDATNEKLF
V gene: TRBV11-2; J gene: TRBJ2-1; D gene: .; CDR3 protein: ASSFRGAHNEQF
V gene: TRBV15; J gene: TRBJ1-1; D gene: .; CDR3 protein: ATSRDLGEMNTEAF
V gene: TRBV4-1; J gene: TRBJ1-5; D gene: .; CDR3 protein: ASSQWSDRPLGQPQH
V gene: TRBV10-2; J gene: TRBJ1-2; D gene: .; CDR3 protein: ASSAVNGYT
V gene: TRBV5-6; J gene: TRBJ2-7; D gene: .; CDR3 protein: ASSLGRGPSTYEQY
V gene: TRBV7-9; J gene: TRBJ1-1; D gene: .; CDR3 protein: ASSLRRYNTEAF
V gene: TRBV7-9; J gene: TRBJ2-1; D gene: .; CDR3 protein: ASSVGGSYNEQF
V gene: TRBV27; J gene: TRBJ2-7; D gene: TRBD2; CDR3 protein: ASWAGGPGEQY
V gene: TRBV14; J gene: TRBJ1-1; D gene: TRBD1; CDR3 protein: ASSQSPRQGDTVAF
V gene: TRBV5-6; J gene: TRBJ1-5; D gene: .; CDR3 protein: ASSLNPPGPQH
V gene: TRBV4-1; J gene: TRBJ1-1; D gene: .; CDR3 protein: ASSQDFRQGLKVVMNTEAF
V gene: TRBV11-2; J gene: TRBJ1-2; D gene: TRBD1; CDR3 protein: ASSLRQGPIYGYT
V gene: TRBV9; J gene: TRBJ2-3; D gene: TRBD2; CDR3 protein: ASSLSRGGIADTQY
V gene: TRBV5-8; J gene: TRBJ2-3; D gene: .; CDR3 protein: ASSFPDRAQY
V gene: TRBV5-4; J gene: TRBJ2-7; D gene: TRBD1; CDR3 protein: ASSLKKTGAYEQY
V gene: TRBV18; J gene: TRBJ2-5; D gene: TRBD1; CDR3 protein: ASSPVRTGQETQY
V gene: TRBV4-1; J gene: TRBJ1-4; D gene: TRBD1; CDR3 protein: ASSHQHTTGRGISNEKLF
V gene: TRBV5-6; J gene: TRBJ2-5; D gene: .; CDR3 protein: ASSFLAYQETQY
V gene: TRBV6-1; J gene: TRBJ1-4; D gene: .; CDR3 protein: ASSEAPGTASPFEKLF
V gene: TRBV27; J gene: TRBJ1-4; D gene: .; CDR3 protein: ASRVGKGNEKLF
V gene: TRBV6-1; J gene: TRBJ2-7; D gene: TRBD1; CDR3 protein: ASSQKGQGDYEQY
V gene: TRBV6-1; J gene: TRBJ1-2; D gene: TRBD1; CDR3 protein: ASRVDRGGGYT
V gene: TRBV7-2; J gene: TRBJ1-1; D gene: .; CDR3 protein: ASSHTAGGEQAF
V gene: TRBV27; J gene: TRBJ1-6; D gene: .; CDR3 protein: ASSSQDKHYNSPLH
V gene: TRBV30; J gene: TRBJ1-5; D gene: .; CDR3 protein: AWSVPRAGNQPQH